This is a list of T cell receptor beta chains from one sample in a study of somatic mutations in cytotoxic T cells in rheumatoid arthritis. Sequencing was performed with immunoSEQ multiplex PCR; in TCRdb, only in-frame clones are kept and a portion is missing. The sample carries some 15,000 clones, 70% to 80% recorded once. The sequencing input was CD8+ T cells sorted from blood. Every receptor here comes from an adult with rheumatoid arthritis. The conserved cysteine and the conserved F or W are not part of the CDR3 here. A clone size is listed for some rows: how often the clone was seen (once, few, many), or a class if it is expanded.

>TRBV28|NA
ASSSPRYPGNTIY
>TRBV5-3|once
ARNGLAPDTQY
>TRBV5-8|NA
ASGNNEQF
>TRBV15|NA
ATSRAKLETNEKLF
>TRBV5-1|NA
ASSLPPGNEQF
>TRBV7-2|NA
ASSDSGGAGDTQY
>TRBV19|large
ASSKTPYNEQF
>TRBV2|NA
ASAGGDGTEAF
>TRBV6-6|NA
ASSYFPWGEETQY
>TRBV9|NA
ASSVDVTGGEVNYGYT
>TRBV7-2|NA
ASSLLAGGPDTQY
>TRBV6-6|NA
ASSSSGQGSEQF
>TRBV4-1|NA
ASSQGSVGIHSNQPQH
>TRBV27|NA
ASSSIGLATDTQY
>TRBV5-1|NA
ASSLAKGVNTEAF
>TRBV6-1|NA
ASSERDRGHEQY
>TRBV27|few
ASSPINSPLH
>TRBV6-4|NA
ASSEAGGQETQY
>TRBV7-9|NA
ASSLSGATNEKLF
>TRBV6-4|NA
ASSAAGLGADTQY
>TRBV6-4|NA
ASSETTETDTQY
>TRBV20-1|NA
SASLLAEAF
>TRBV6-4|NA
ASSAGGTDTQY
>TRBV7-9|few
ASSRNSFEKLF
>TRBV11-2|NA
ASSLGSRSGQPQH
>TRBV6-4|once
ASSEASGGAYEQY
>TRBV2|NA
ASSELTGITEAF
>TRBV7-9|NA
ASSFHPDRTDTQY
>TRBV6-6|few
ATWASGGNEQY
>TRBV5-1|NA
ASSLELRGTSSTGELF
>TRBV5-4|NA
ASSSGNGVEQY
>TRBV5-1|NA
ASSLRSGEVGELF
>TRBV2|few
ATEGYGTLNSPLH
>TRBV27|NA
ASTGGGNEQF
>TRBV9|NA
ASSGDPGFRGSYNEQF
>TRBV25-1|NA
ASSIAVNTEAF
>TRBV9|NA
ASSVGAGTNYGYT
>TRBV28|NA
ASGRGGRQGVKEKLF
>TRBV9|NA
ASSVGGKETQY
>TRBV9|NA
ASSALAGGRNEQF
>TRBV6-6|NA
AGRQGAVDTGELF
>TRBV11-2|NA
ASSSPTLYGYT
>TRBV6-6|NA
ASSYPTGPNEKLF
>TRBV11-2|NA
ASSFGGTEAF
>TRBV6-4|once
ASSVGLAGGQQF